Listed here are 14 T cell receptor beta chains from one sample, sequenced in a study of CD8 T cells in ankylosing spondylitis. TCRdb redid the calling of the 5' RACE reads with MiXCR, one entry per CDR3 protein. The table records approximately 150,000 distinct CDR3 sequences, 25% to 35% of them present only once. The sample comprised synovial fluid, either unsorted or a sorted T cell fraction (not recorded which). All receptors come from a male donor with ankylosing spondylitis.

This clonotype was observed a handful of times. The chain combines TRBV20-1 with TRBJ2-3, with a weak D call TRBD2 (5 bases). The CDR3 sequence is 17 residues long. Per the germline V gene, CDR1 is DFQATT and CDR2 is SNEGSKA (reference sequence). The V and J ends lost 1 base and 0 bases respectively, with 17 bases between them. CDR3 DNA: TGCAGTGCTAGAGGGGCCCTCGGGGTAACTAGCACAGATACGCAGTATTTT. Protein product: CSARGALGVTSTDTQYF.

This clonotype was observed a few times. The chain joins TRBV5-1 to TRBJ2-4; D unclear. Germline CDR1 SGHRS, CDR2 YFSETQ. The CDR3 extends over 16 amino acids. Trimming left V 0 bases short and J 0 bases short, with 10 bases between. DNA of the CDR3: TGCGCCAGCAGCTTGGATGACCCCGGAGCCAAAAACATTCAGTACTTC. Translation: CASSLDDPGAKNIQYF.

The chain combines TRBV7-2 with TRBJ2-3; weak D call: TRBD1 (5 bases). From germline, CDR1 is SGHTA and CDR2 FQGNSA. Trimming left V 2 bases short and J 5 bases short, with 14 bases between. The CDR3 totals 15 residues. CDR3 in DNA: TGTGCCAGCAGCTTACAGGGATGGGCTTTAGATACGCAGTATTTT. It is translated as CASSLQGWALDTQYF.

This clonotype was recorded at least ten times. DNA for the CDR3: TGTGCCATCAGAACCGACGATGCTGGTGGCTACACCTTC. Its translation is CAIRTDDAGGYTF. V gene TRBV10-3 combines with J gene TRBJ1-2; D not resolved. Trimming took 6 bases from V and 7 from J, leaving 15 bases between them. The CDR3 is made up of 13 amino acids. Germline V gene sequence: CDR1 ENHRY, CDR2 SYGVKD.

This clonotype was counted only a few times. This rearrangement joins TRBV5-6 to TRBJ2-6; no clear D gene. The CDR3 sequence is 15 residues long. Germline CDR1 is SGHDT and CDR2 is YYEEEE. The V end lost 4 bases, the J end lost 0 bases, and 8 bases lay between the germline ends. The CDR3 bases are TGTGCCAGCAGCCCGTGGGACTCTGGGGCCAACGTCCTGACTTTC. Translation: CASSPWDSGANVLTF.

This clonotype came up a few times. The chain carries TRBV12-3 or TRBV12-4 and TRBJ2-4; 11 bases are shared with TRBD2. V lost 3 bases and J lost 1; bases outside the gene matches: 8. The CDR3 is made up of 18 amino acids. The CDR3 sequence is CASSLVSGGAGAKNIQYF. The CDR3 bases are TGTGCCAGCAGTTTGGTTAGCGGGGGGGCCGGGGCCAAAAACATTCAGTACTTC.

CDR3 amino acids: CASSEPGTGGDDYGYTF. CDR3 in DNA: TGCGCCAGCAGTGAGCCCGGGACAGGGGGCGACGACTATGGCTACACCTTC. The chain carries TRBV10-2 and TRBJ1-2; 12 nucleotides align to TRBD1. Per the germline V gene, CDR1 is WSHSY and CDR2 is SAAADI. This CDR3 contains 17 residues. V lost 2 bases to trimming and J lost 3 bases; unmatched junction nucleotides: 7.

Concerning this clonotype: This sequence may be a read error, since a much larger clone differs from it by one base. The chain carries TRBV6-2 or TRBV6-3 and TRBJ2-2, with 10 positions matching TRBD2. The CDR3 length is 17 residues. The J segment lost 4 bases and the V segment lost 7 bases, leaving 12 bases of the junction unmatched. The germline CDR1 and CDR2 sequences are MNHEY and SVGEGT. Here the CDR3 DNA reads TGTGCCAGCAACCCCTCGGGGGGACTAGCGAGCACCGGGGAGCTGTTTTTT. Translating gives CASNPSGGLASTGELFF.

The chain recombines TRBV20-1 with TRBJ2-1, with a tentative D call TRBD1 (5 bases). Trimming left V 6 bases short and J 4 bases short, with 13 bases between. CDR1 and CDR2 (germline): DFQATT, SNEGSKA (reference sequence). The CDR3 is made up of 13 amino acids. The DNA of the CDR3 is TGCAGTGCGAGACAGTCGATGTACAATGAGCAGTTCTTC. It translates to CSARQSMYNEQFF.

J is TRBJ2-1 and V is TRBV3-1; 13 positions match TRBD2. Per germline, CDR1 LGHDT and CDR2 YNNKEL (reference sequence). There are 20 residues in the CDR3. V shed 4 bases and J 0 bases; nucleotides not matched to a gene: 12. The CDR3 DNA reads TGTGCCAGCAGCCGAAAACCGGGACTAGCGGGGACGAGCTCCTACAATGAGCAGTTCTTC. Protein product: CASSRKPGLAGTSSYNEQFF.

By sample fraction, this clonotype is medium-sized. The rearrangement links TRBV5-1 to TRBJ2-2; 13 bases map to TRBD2. Germline V gene lookup returns CDR1 SGHRS and CDR2 YFSETQ. Trimming removed 7 bases from V and 2 bases from J; junction bases left unmatched: 2. This CDR3 has 15 amino acids. For the CDR3, the DNA is TGCGCCAGCCGACTAGCGGGGGGAAACACCGGGGAGCTGTTTTTT. It specifies CASRLAGGNTGELFF.

The J gene is TRBJ2-3, the V gene TRBV10-1, with 7 bases matching TRBD2. V shed 0 bases and J 5 bases; nucleotides not matched to a gene: 5. Germline CDR1 is WNHNN and CDR2 is SYGVQD (reference sequence). CDR3 size: 15 residues. The DNA for the CDR3 is TGCGCCAGCAGTGAGTCAAAGCGGGGAAAAGATACGCAGTATTTT. Encoded protein: CASSESKRGKDTQYF.

Concerning this clonotype itself: The CDR3 does not end in the conserved phenylalanine or tryptophan, so this is likely a read error. This chain uses TRBV7-2 with TRBJ2-7; 9 bases fit TRBD2. V dropped 3 bases and J dropped 4; count of bases not matched to a gene: 7. CDR3 length: 15 residues. Germline V gene data show CDR1 as SGHTA and CDR2 as FQGNSA. As DNA, the CDR3 is TGTGCCAGCAGCTTTCTGCCAGCGGGGGGATACGAGCAGTACTTA. Residues: CASSFLPAGGYEQYL.

The rearrangement uses TRBV20-1 and TRBJ2-1, with D uncertain. The length of the CDR3 is 11 residues. Germline V CDR1 and CDR2: DFQATT, SNEGSKA (reference sequence). The V end was cut by 2 bases, the J end by 9 bases, with 8 bases between. CDR3 residues: CSARPLGEQFF. As DNA, the CDR3 is TGCAGTGCTAGACCTTTGGGTGAGCAGTTCTTC.